The 7 T cell receptor beta chains given below trace back to one sample, sequenced in a study of blood T cell repertoires in COVID-19. Sequenced by immunoSEQ multiplex PCR; TCRdb stores in-frame clones only, minus some. The profile shows approximately 240,000 clones, more than 80% of them singletons. Sequencing was done on a sample of peripheral blood. These receptors all stem from a woman in her 30s with COVID-19, enrolled during active disease.

This clone was detected ten times or more. This rearrangement joins TRBV5-6 to TRBJ1-2; TRBD1 aligns across 10 bases. Trimming cost V 4 bases and J 1 base; bases outside gene matches: 10. Germline loops: CDR1 SGHDT, CDR2 YYEEEE. The CDR3 length is 17 residues. The CDR3, as DNA: TGTGCCAGCAGCCAGGGACAGGGGACGGGTCGTAACTATGGCTACACCTTC. This sequence encodes CASSQGQGTGRNYGYTF.

The chain uses TRBV6-2 or TRBV6-3 and TRBJ2-1, with 8 nucleotides matching TRBD2. The V gene's germline CDR1 is MNHEY and CDR2 SVGEGT. With 5 bases clipped from V and 4 bases from J, the junction kept 16 bases outside the gene matches. This CDR3 region has 18 residues. DNA of the CDR3: TGTGCCAGCAGTGACTATATTACTAGCGGAGCGGGATACAATGAGCAGTTCTTC. This gives the protein CASSDYITSGAGYNEQFF.

This rearrangement joins TRBV5-6 to TRBJ2-1; 13 bases match TRBD2. This CDR3 is built from 15 residues. V lost 3 bases, J lost 8 bases, and 5 bases stayed unmatched. CDR1 and CDR2 from the germline V gene are SGHDT and YYEEEE. The CDR3 protein is CASSSGTSGTDEQFF. CDR3 nucleotides: TGTGCCAGCAGCTCTGGGACTAGCGGGACCGATGAGCAGTTCTTC.

The chain joins TRBV10-1 to TRBJ2-1; TRBD2 aligns across 7 bases. The CDR3 length is 13 residues. Germline V gene sequence: CDR1 WNHNN, CDR2 SYGVQD (reference sequence). Unmatched junction bases numbered 7, after V lost 6 bases and J lost 8 bases. The CDR3 spells CASRGRGRDEQFF. CDR3 nucleotides: TGCGCCAGCAGGGGGAGGGGCAGGGATGAGCAGTTCTTC.

The chain joins TRBV5-4 to TRBJ2-1, with 12 bases lining up with TRBD2. Unmatched junction bases numbered 11, after V lost 3 bases and J lost 10 bases. This CDR3 comprises 16 residues. Germline V gene data show CDR1 as SGHNT and CDR2 as YYREEE (reference sequence). The CDR3 DNA reads as TGTGCCAGCAGCTCTTCTATCGGACTAGCGGGAAGGGAGCAGTTCTTC. Its translation is CASSSSIGLAGREQFF.

The J gene is TRBJ1-6, the V gene TRBV6-2 or TRBV6-3; no clear D. The germline CDR1 and CDR2 sequences are MNHEY and SVGEGT. Trimming took off 1 base at V and 9 bases at J, with 13 bases between the two ends. The CDR3 covers 15 residues. The CDR3 spells CASSYWAAVGSPLHF. In nucleotides, the CDR3 is TGTGCCAGCAGTTACTGGGCCGCCGTCGGTTCACCCCTCCACTTT.

The chain couples TRBV7-9 to TRBJ2-2; 7 bases agree with TRBD2. CDR1 is SEHNR and CDR2 is FQNEAQ in the germline V gene (reference sequence). J was trimmed by 1 base and V by 8 bases; bases with no gene match: 7. The CDR3 has 15 residues. The CDR3 DNA is TGTGCCAGCCCCTTATGGGGGGGGAACACCGGGGAGCTGTTTTTT. Translating gives CASPLWGGNTGELFF.